This TCR beta chain was sequenced in a study of CXCR3-negative and CXCR3-positive naive CD8 T cells. Study-level results: Comparably high diversity marked both naive subsets, whereas memory CD8+ cells had much lower diversity.

On this clonotype itself: The antigen remains undetermined.

Carrying UMI labels, the TRB cDNA libraries were prepared through 5' RACE. TCRdb re-analyzed the 5' RACE reads; it lists each CDR3 protein once, without DNA. This repertoire includes around 34,000 distinct CDR3 sequences. Germline CDR1 is MRHNA and CDR2 is SNTAGT. CDR3 length equals 14 residues. The sequence came from a human donor in good health. Some clones in this sample may be carry-over from other donors' samples. Sequenced material: memory CD8+ T cells from blood. V gene TRBV6-4 combines with J gene TRBJ2-2; absent DNA, TCRdb's TRBD1 call cannot be checked. This chain's CDR3 is CASSTGADTGELFF.